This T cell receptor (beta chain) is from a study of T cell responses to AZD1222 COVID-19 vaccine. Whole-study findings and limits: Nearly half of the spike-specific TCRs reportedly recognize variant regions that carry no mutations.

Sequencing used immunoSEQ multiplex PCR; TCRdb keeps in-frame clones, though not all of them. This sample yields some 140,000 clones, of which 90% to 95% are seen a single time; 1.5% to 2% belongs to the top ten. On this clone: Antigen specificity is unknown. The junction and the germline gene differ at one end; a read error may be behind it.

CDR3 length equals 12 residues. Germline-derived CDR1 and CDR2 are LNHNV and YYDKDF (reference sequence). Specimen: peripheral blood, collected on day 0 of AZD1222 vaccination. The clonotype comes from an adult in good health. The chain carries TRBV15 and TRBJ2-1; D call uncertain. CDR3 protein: CATSREVSPILF. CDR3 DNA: TGTGCCACCAGCAGAGAGGTATCACCTATCCTCTTC. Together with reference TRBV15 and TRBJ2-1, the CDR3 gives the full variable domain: DAMVIQNPRYQVTQFGKPVTLSCSQTLNHNVMYWYQQKSSQAPKLLFHYYDKDFNNEADTPDNFQSRRPNTSFCFLDIRSPGLGDTAMYLCATSREVSPILFGPGTRLTVL.